The clone carrying this T cell receptor beta chain was counted ten times or more. The sample comes from a study of patients and donors after allogeneic stem cell transplantation. Using its own MiXCR run on the RT-PCR reads, TCRdb lists one record per CDR3 protein. The repertoire holds about 960,000 distinct CDR3 sequences, with 18% as singletons. CDR3 length equals 14 residues. V lost 0 bases and J lost 4, with 10 bases in between. Germline values: CDR1 MNHEY, CDR2 SMNVEV (reference sequence). This clonotype originated in a human donor who was either an allogeneic HSCT recipient or a stem cell or donor lymphocyte infusion donor (not recorded which). It is not recorded whose cells these are; they may come from a transplant donor. Specimen: blood, either unsorted or a sorted T cell fraction (not recorded which). This rearrangement joins TRBV27 to TRBJ2-7; D perhaps matches TRBD2 (6 bases). For the CDR3, the DNA is TGTGCCAGCAGTTTATCGGGGGGTACGTACGAGCAGTACTTC. It translates to CASSLSGGTYEQYF.